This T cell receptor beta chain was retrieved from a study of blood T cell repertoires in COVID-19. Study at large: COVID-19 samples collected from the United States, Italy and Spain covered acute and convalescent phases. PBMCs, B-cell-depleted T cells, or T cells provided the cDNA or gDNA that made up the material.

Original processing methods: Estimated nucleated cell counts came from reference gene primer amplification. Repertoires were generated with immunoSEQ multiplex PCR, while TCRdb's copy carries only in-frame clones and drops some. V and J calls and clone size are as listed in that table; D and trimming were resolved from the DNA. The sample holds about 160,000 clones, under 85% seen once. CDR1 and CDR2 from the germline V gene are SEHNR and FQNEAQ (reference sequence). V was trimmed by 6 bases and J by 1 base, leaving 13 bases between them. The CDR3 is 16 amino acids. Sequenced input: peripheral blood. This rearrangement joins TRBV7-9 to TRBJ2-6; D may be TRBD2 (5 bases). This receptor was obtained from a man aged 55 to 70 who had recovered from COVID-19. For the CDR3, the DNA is TGTGCCAGCAGTTTAAGCGGTCCATCTGGGGCCAACGTCCTGACTTTC. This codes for CASSLSGPSGANVLTF.